Presented here are 28 T cell receptor beta chains from one specimen sequenced in a study of a mutant IDH1 vaccine in newly diagnosed glioma. Sequenced by immunoSEQ multiplex PCR; TCRdb stores in-frame clones only, minus some. The table lists fewer than 45,000 clones, around 84% of them singletons. Which antigens these TCRs recognize remains unknown. Described time point: week 11, during vaccination. It was 300 ug of mutant IDH1 20-mer peptide that made up each vaccine dose, given with topical imiquimod. This material consisted of PBMCs, taken from a glioma patient whose treatment included an IDH1 peptide vaccine. All receptors derive from a man between 35 and 55 years old with glioma.

The rearrangement joins TRBV5-6 to TRBJ2-1; 8 bases map to TRBD2. This CDR3 region has 18 residues. Losses at the gene ends were 1 base for V and 8 bases for J; bases not matched to a gene: 17. Per the germline V gene, CDR1 is SGHDT and CDR2 is YYEEEE. CDR3 region: CASSLFGGAAGDVDEQFF. CDR3 nucleotide sequence: TGTGCCAGCAGCTTGTTCGGGGGGGCGGCGGGAGATGTAGATGAGCAGTTCTTC.

J is TRBJ1-5 and V is TRBV2; D gene uncertain. The ends were cut back, 4 bases at V and 6 bases at J, with 10 bases in the middle. Germline assignment: CDR1 SNHLY and CDR2 FYNNEI. The CDR3 totals 13 residues. The CDR3 region has the DNA TGTGCCAGCAGTGTCTTGGGAGGTCAGCCCCAGCATTTT. Its protein is CASSVLGGQPQHF.

This rearrangement joins TRBV5-1 to TRBJ2-1; perhaps TRBD1 as D (5 bases). This CDR3 spans 13 amino acids. V was clipped by 6 bases and J by 5 bases, with 12 bases between them. CDR1 is SGHRS and CDR2 is YFSETQ in the germline V gene. For the CDR3, the DNA is TGCGCCAGCAACGAACAGGAGAACAATGAGCAGTTCTTC. This sequence encodes CASNEQENNEQFF.

The chain uses TRBV27 and TRBJ2-7; a weak D match, TRBD2 (7 bases). Trimming took 1 base from V and 3 from J, leaving 13 bases between them. This CDR3 has 15 amino acids. Per the germline V gene, CDR1 is MNHEY and CDR2 is SMNVEV (reference sequence). DNA for the CDR3: TGTGCCAGCAGTTTATGGGGGGGCGAAAGCTACGAGCAGTACTTC. Protein sequence: CASSLWGGESYEQYF.

V and J are TRBV4-1 and TRBJ2-3, with 8 positions matching TRBD2. Germline trimming cut 4 bases from V and 5 bases from J; bases unmatched to any gene: 8. The CDR3 has 15 amino acids. Germline V gives CDR1 MGHRA, CDR2 YSYEKL. The CDR3 loop is CASSPIGRDGDTQYF. In DNA, the CDR3 is TGCGCCAGCAGCCCCATCGGGAGGGACGGAGATACGCAGTATTTT.

The rearrangement joins TRBV25-1 to TRBJ2-1; the match to TRBD2 covers 9 bases. V trimming: 7 bases; J trimming: 8 bases; junction bases outside the gene matches: 6. Looked up from germline, CDR1 is MGHDK and CDR2 is SYGVNS. The CDR3 is made up of 13 amino acids. The CDR3 protein is CASMMGGRDEQFF. The CDR3 nucleotides read TGTGCCAGCATGATGGGCGGGAGGGATGAGCAGTTCTTC.

The chain carries TRBV6-4 and TRBJ2-1, with a possible D match to TRBD2 (6 bases). V was clipped by 3 bases and J by 9 bases, with 12 bases between them. This CDR3 is 13 amino acids long. Germline V lookup: CDR1 MRHNA, CDR2 SNTAGT. For the CDR3, the DNA is TGTGCCAGCAGTGAGGGCGACGGGGGTGAGCAGTTCTTC. Translating gives CASSEGDGGEQFF.

This clone was observed a single time. The chain combines TRBV28 with TRBJ1-5; 10 nucleotides agree with TRBD1. The germline CDR1 and CDR2 sequences are MDHEN and SYDVKM. V lost 5 bases to trimming and J lost 6 bases; unmatched junction nucleotides: 7. The CDR3 sequence is 15 residues long. The CDR3 sequence: CASSPTGTGVQPQHF. For the CDR3, the DNA is TGTGCCAGCAGTCCGACCGGGACAGGGGTTCAGCCCCAGCATTTT.

V usage is TRBV19 and J usage is TRBJ2-1, with no clear D. The CDR3 has 12 amino acids. Germline V gene data show CDR1 as LNHDA and CDR2 as SQIVND (reference sequence). V was pared by 2 bases and J by 8 bases, with 7 bases between. CDR3 protein: CASSIKVHEQFF. The DNA for the CDR3 is TGTGCCAGTAGTATAAAGGTCCATGAGCAGTTCTTC. The variable domain in full, with the rest retrieved from reference TRBV19 and TRBJ2-1, is DGGITQSPKYLFRKEGQNVTLSCEQNLNHDAMYWYRQDPGQGLRLIYYSQIVNDFQKGDIAEGYSVSREKKESFPLTVTSAQKNPTAFYLCASSIKVHEQFFGPGTRLTVL.

V and J are TRBV6-5 and TRBJ2-1; maybe TRBD1 (6 bases). Trimming shortened V by 2 bases and J by 5 bases, and 13 bases separated the two germline ends. The CDR3 contains 15 residues. Germline CDR1 MNHEY, CDR2 SVGAGI. CDR3 in amino acids: CASSYQRGTNNEQFF. In nucleotides, the CDR3 is TGTGCCAGCAGTTACCAAAGGGGGACCAACAATGAGCAGTTCTTC.

This rearrangement joins TRBV30 to TRBJ1-2; D is perhaps TRBD1 (5 bases). Germline lookup yields CDR1 GTSNPN and CDR2 SVGIG (reference sequence). The V end was cut by 4 bases, the J end by 3 bases, with 6 bases between. The length of the CDR3 is 11 residues. The CDR3 DNA reads TGTGCCTGGACAGGGTACTATGGCTACACCTTC. As protein: CAWTGYYGYTF.

The V and J genes are TRBV27 and TRBJ2-7; D is ambiguous. The CDR3 totals 14 residues. CDR1 and CDR2 (germline): MNHEY, SMNVEV (reference sequence). V gave up 3 bases and J gave up 5 bases, with 14 bases separating them. CDR3 in DNA: TGTGCCAGCAGTTTCGGCAGAAGGTGGAACGAGCAGTACTTC. Translation: CASSFGRRWNEQYF.

This sequence joins TRBV2 and TRBJ2-5; no clear D gene. There are 14 residues in the CDR3. Germline-derived CDR1 and CDR2 are SNHLY and FYNNEI. V lost 7 bases to trimming and J lost 5 bases, with 17 bases between them. The CDR3 bases are TGTGCCAGCAACCCCCGGAGAGGTGGGGAGACCCAGTACTTC. Protein: CASNPRRGGETQYF.

This clone appeared a few times. The chain couples TRBV6-1 to TRBJ2-7, with D possibly being TRBD2 (6 bases). The CDR3 covers 15 residues. Germline CDR1 MNHNS, CDR2 SASEGT. V was clipped by 7 bases and J by 6 bases, with 22 bases between them. CDR3 nucleotides: TGTGCCAGCACCCGAGCAGCAGGCGGGGATTCCGAGCAGTACTTC. Its translation: CASTRAAGGDSEQYF.

V usage is TRBV2 and J usage is TRBJ1-1; no firm D call. CDR3 size: 11 residues. V lost 4 bases and J lost 7, with 7 bases in between. Germline loops: CDR1 SNHLY, CDR2 FYNNEI. In DNA form, the CDR3 reads TGTGCCAGCAGTGGCAACTATGAAGCTTTCTTT. It translates to CASSGNYEAFF.

This clone turned up a few times. This chain connects TRBV28 to TRBJ2-7, with TRBD1 as a possible D gene (6 bases). The CDR3 is 14 amino acids. Germline V gene sequence: CDR1 MDHEN, CDR2 SYDVKM. V was cut by 5 bases and J by 3 bases, with 14 bases left in between. DNA for the CDR3: TGTGCCAGCAGTCCCCAGACAGGTAACTACGAGCAGTACTTC. Translating it yields CASSPQTGNYEQYF.

The chain recombines TRBV6-5 with TRBJ1-2, with TRBD1 identical over 8 bases. This CDR3 region has 14 residues. Germline CDR1 is MNHEY and CDR2 is SVGAGI. J gave up 4 bases and V 6 bases, and 7 bases lay outside the gene matches. The CDR3 loop is CASRPGTGRYGYTF. Written as DNA, the CDR3 is TGTGCCAGCAGACCCGGGACAGGCCGCTATGGCTACACCTTC.

CDR3 coding DNA: TGTGCCAGCAGCTCCTACGAGCCAGGGTGGGGCTACACCTTC. Protein: CASSSYEPGWGYTF. The chain has TRBV5-4 and TRBJ1-2; a possible D gene is TRBD1 (5 bases). This CDR3 has 14 amino acids. V lost 3 bases to trimming and J lost 8 bases, with 17 bases between them. Looked up from germline, CDR1 is SGHNT and CDR2 is YYREEE (reference sequence).

This rearrangement joins TRBV19 to TRBJ1-4, with 7 bases that match TRBD1. Germline values: CDR1 LNHDA, CDR2 SQIVND (reference sequence). J lost 4 bases, V lost 6 bases, and 8 bases had no gene match. The CDR3 contains 15 residues. Here the CDR3 DNA reads TGTGCCAGTAGGAGGGAAGGGACAGTTAATGAAAAACTGTTTTTT. Its protein product is CASRREGTVNEKLFF.

The J gene is TRBJ1-2, the V gene TRBV5-5, with 7 bases that match TRBD1. Per germline, CDR1 SGHKS and CDR2 YYEKEE (reference sequence). The CDR3 contains 15 residues. V lost 0 bases and J lost 8; bases outside the gene matches: 10. The CDR3: CASSLAIDRVIGYTF. The CDR3 bases are TGTGCCAGCAGCTTGGCCATCGACAGGGTAATCGGCTACACCTTC.

This clone has just one count. The chain carries TRBV7-2 and TRBJ2-1, with 13 bases matching TRBD2. The CDR3 length is 15 residues. CDR1 and CDR2 from the germline V gene are SGHTA and FQGNSA. Germline trimming cut 3 bases from V and 5 bases from J; bases unmatched to any gene: 1. The CDR3 sequence: CASSLGLAGHNEQFF. CDR3 bases: TGTGCCAGCAGCTTGGGACTAGCGGGGCACAATGAGCAGTTCTTC.

This clone was found once. The CDR3 sequence: CASSPQGGGYTEAFF. The CDR3, as DNA: TGTGCCAGCAGTCCACAGGGTGGAGGGTACACTGAAGCTTTCTTT. The V and J genes are TRBV6-1 and TRBJ1-1; weak D call: TRBD1 (6 bases). V gave up 5 bases and J gave up 3 bases, with 16 bases separating them. Germline values: CDR1 MNHNS, CDR2 SASEGT. The CDR3 contains 15 residues.

This clone was seen only a few times. The rearrangement uses TRBV7-7 and TRBJ2-1; TRBD1 matches at 7 bases. The CDR3 is made up of 15 amino acids. Germline V gives CDR1 SSHAT, CDR2 FNYEAQ (reference sequence). The J segment lost 4 bases and the V segment lost 6 bases, leaving 9 bases of the junction unmatched. The CDR3 DNA reads TGTGCCAGCAGTTTCCGGGACAGCCCTTACAATGAGCAGTTCTTC. Translating gives CASSFRDSPYNEQFF.

This chain uses TRBV20-1 with TRBJ2-7, with TRBD1 as a possible D gene (5 bases). Trimming took 6 bases from V and 0 from J, leaving 6 bases between them. There are 11 residues in the CDR3. Germline CDR1 is DFQATT and CDR2 is SNEGSKA (reference sequence). In DNA form, the CDR3 reads TGCAGTGCCGACAGCTCCTACGAGCAGTACTTC. This translates into CSADSSYEQYF.

The V gene is TRBV5-1, the J gene TRBJ2-1; TRBD1 matches at 8 bases. From germline, CDR1 is SGHRS and CDR2 YFSETQ. V was clipped by 0 bases and J by 6 bases; unmatched bases: 11. The CDR3 is 17 residues long. In DNA form, the CDR3 reads TGCGCCAGCAGCTTGGGTATAGCGACAGGGGCGGTCAATGAGCAGTTCTTC. Translation gives CASSLGIATGAVNEQFF. Full variable domain (outside the CDR3, taken from reference TRBV5-1 and TRBJ2-1): KAGVTQTPRYLIKTRGQQVTLSCSPISGHRSVSWYQQTPGQGLQFLFEYFSETQRNKGNFPGRFSGRQFSNSRSEMNVSTLELGDSALYLCASSLGIATGAVNEQFFGPGTRLTVL.

The rearrangement joins TRBV6-4 to TRBJ1-3, with a possible D match to TRBD1 (5 bases). V lost 4 bases to trimming and J lost 1 base, with 14 bases between them. This CDR3 comprises 16 residues. The germline CDR1 and CDR2 sequences are MRHNA and SNTAGT. In nucleotides, the CDR3 is TGTGCCAGCAGTGGGGGCAGGGTAAAATCTGGAAACACCATATATTTT. It yields the protein CASSGGRVKSGNTIYF.

This chain joins TRBV7-2 and TRBJ1-4, with D unresolved. Per the germline V gene, CDR1 is SGHTA and CDR2 is FQGNSA. Trimming shortened V by 5 bases and J by 10 bases, and 11 bases separated the two germline ends. This CDR3 region has 12 residues. CDR3 sequence (DNA): TGTGCCAGCAGCCCCCCACCCGGAAAACTGTTTTTT. It codes for CASSPPPGKLFF.

The rearrangement joins TRBV25-1 to TRBJ1-2, with D maybe TRBD1 (6 bases). In germline, CDR1 is MGHDK, CDR2 SYGVNS. Trimming removed 6 bases from V and 2 bases from J, with 16 bases in between. The length of the CDR3 is 15 residues. CDR3: CASSEPSQGNYGYTF. The CDR3 DNA is TGTGCCAGCAGCGAACCATCCCAGGGGAACTATGGCTACACCTTC.